The rows below give T cell receptor beta chains drawn from one sample of a study of cytomegalovirus exposure and HLA in healthy donors. The assay was immunoSEQ multiplex PCR, and TCRdb's table has in-frame clones only and misses some. The table records some 340,000 clones, 87% of them present only once. The sequencing sample was made of PBMCs. These receptors all stem from a woman in her twenties or thirties in good health and CMV-seropositive. CDR3s include the opening cysteine and the closing phenylalanine or tryptophan. The D gene is left open where the match is weak. Rows give clone size only sometimes, using once, few, many, or a class for an expanded clone.

abundance,j_gene,d_gene,v_gene,CDR3aa,CDR3nt
-,TRBJ2-6,TRBD1,TRBV4-3,CASSQGTGNSGANVLTF,TGCGCCAGCAGCCAAGGGACAGGTAACTCTGGGGCCAACGTCCTGACTTTC
-,TRBJ2-1,-,TRBV29-1,CSVGVTSNNEQFF,TGCAGCGTTGGGGTCACCTCAAACAATGAGCAGTTCTTC
-,TRBJ1-5,TRBD1,TRBV5-5,CASSVMWDRGGQPQHF,TGTGCCAGCAGCGTTATGTGGGACAGGGGTGGACAGCCCCAGCATTTT
few,TRBJ1-6,-,TRBV30,CAWSRAENNSPLHF,TGTGCCTGGAGTCGAGCAGAAAATAATTCACCCCTCCACTTT
-,TRBJ2-2,TRBD1,TRBV30,CASYRGPNTGELFF,TGTGCCTCATACAGGGGACCAAACACCGGGGAGCTGTTTTTT
-,TRBJ1-3,-,TRBV5-1,CASSLGASFSGNTIYF,TGCGCCAGCAGCTTGGGGGCCAGCTTCTCTGGAAACACCATATATTTT
-,TRBJ1-1,-,TRBV6-5,CASSYEGTVNTEAFF,TGTGCCAGCAGTTACGAGGGGACGGTGAACACTGAAGCTTTCTTT
-,TRBJ2-1,TRBD2,TRBV9,CASSGPGLAGNEQFF,TGTGCCAGCAGCGGCCCGGGACTAGCTGGCAATGAGCAGTTCTTC
few,TRBJ1-1,-,TRBV10-3,CAISAGGTEAFF,TGTGCCATCAGTGCTGGGGGGACTGAAGCTTTCTTT
-,TRBJ1-2,-,TRBV4-3,CASSQDQWSLGGYTF,TGCGCCAGCAGCCAAGATCAGTGGAGCCTGGGTGGCTACACCTTC
many,TRBJ2-3,-,TRBV14,CASSQDRGATDTQYF,TGTGCCAGCAGCCAAGACAGGGGGGCAACAGATACGCAGTATTTT
-,TRBJ1-1,TRBD1,TRBV30,CAWRRRDRGLREGTEAFF,TGTGCCTGGAGACGGCGGGACAGGGGGCTCAGGGAAGGCACTGAAGCTTTCTTT
-,TRBJ1-2,-,TRBV6-1,CASLQPNYGYTF,TGTGCCAGCCTCCAACCTAACTATGGCTACACCTTC
few,TRBJ1-1,-,TRBV10-1,CATEPRRDTEAFF,TGCGCCACCGAGCCTAGGCGGGACACTGAAGCTTTCTTT
-,TRBJ2-1,TRBD2,TRBV5-8,CASRHPGLAGGPNEQFF,TGTGCCAGCAGACACCCGGGACTAGCGGGAGGGCCCAATGAGCAGTTCTTC
-,TRBJ2-1,TRBD2,TRBV19,CASRLAPSSYNEQFF,TGTGCCAGTCGACTAGCGCCTAGCTCCTACAATGAGCAGTTCTTC
-,TRBJ1-5,-,TRBV6-1,CASGMQGRNQPQHF,TGTGCCAGCGGTATGCAGGGACGTAATCAGCCCCAGCATTTT
-,TRBJ2-1,TRBD2,TRBV5-4,CASIEPGRAGDNEQFF,TGTGCCAGCATCGAACCGGGGCGGGCGGGGGACAATGAGCAGTTCTTC
once,TRBJ2-7,-,TRBV5-1,CASSLMDNGYYEQYF,TGCGCCAGCAGCTTGATGGACAACGGTTATTACGAGCAGTACTTC